This entry lists 28 T cell receptor beta chains sequenced from one sample in a study of shared clonotypes between healthy human individuals. Generated by immunoSEQ multiplex PCR, the TCRdb table keeps only in-frame clones and is missing some. The sample includes 500,000 to 550,000 clones, about 96% seen only once; the top ten take 0.064%. The sequenced material came from naive CD4+ T cells sorted from blood. Indicated subset: CD45RA+ positively selected. These receptors were collected from a woman in her thirties in good health.

The chain recombines TRBV28 with TRBJ2-3; 13 bases are a match to TRBD2. Per the germline V gene, CDR1 is MDHEN and CDR2 is SYDVKM. The CDR3 has 17 residues. With 5 bases clipped from V and 5 bases from J, the junction kept 10 bases outside the gene matches. This CDR3 reads CASSPSLLAGGEDTQYF. The CDR3 nucleotides read TGTGCCAGCAGTCCCTCCTTACTAGCGGGAGGGGAAGATACGCAGTATTTT. The full variable domain, in which reference TRBV28 and TRBJ2-3 provide the parts outside the CDR3, is DVKVTQSSRYLVKRTGEKVFLECVQDMDHENMFWYRQDPGLGLRLIYFSYDVKMKEKGDIPEGYSVSREKKERFSLILESASTNQTSMYLCASSPSLLAGGEDTQYFGPGTRLTVL.

The chain is built from TRBV30 and TRBJ2-7; possible D gene TRBD1, 6 bases. Trimming left V 1 base short and J 7 bases short, with 20 bases between. The CDR3 totals 15 residues. CDR1 and CDR2 from the germline V gene are GTSNPN and SVGIG (reference sequence). CDR3 bases: TGTGCCTGGAGTGAATTCGAACAGGGCCGGAAAGAGCAGTACTTC. It codes for CAWSEFEQGRKEQYF.

This clone was seen only once. The V gene is TRBV5-4, the J gene TRBJ1-1; no clear D gene. The germline V gene encodes CDR1 SGHNT and CDR2 YYREEE (reference sequence). The CDR3 consists of 14 residues. Trimming pared 1 base from V and 0 bases from J, leaving 7 bases between. The chain's CDR3 is CASSLRDLNTEAFF. Here the CDR3 DNA reads TGTGCCAGCAGCTTGAGAGACTTGAACACTGAAGCTTTCTTT. Based on the CDR3 plus reference TRBV5-4 and TRBJ1-1, the full variable domain is ETGVTQSPTHLIKTRGQQVTLRCSSQSGHNTVSWYQQALGQGPQFIFQYYREEENGRGNFPPRFSGLQFPNYSSELNVNALELDDSALYLCASSLRDLNTEAFFGQGTRLTVV.

The J gene is TRBJ2-1, the V gene TRBV7-9; D is possibly TRBD2 (5 bases). The CDR3 is 12 amino acids. In germline, CDR1 is SEHNR, CDR2 FQNEAQ (reference sequence). V lost 5 bases to trimming and J lost 7 bases, with 9 bases between them. CDR3 region: CASSPIANEQFF. Here the CDR3 DNA reads TGTGCCAGCAGCCCAATAGCGAATGAGCAGTTCTTC.

This clone was counted once. This chain connects TRBV28 to TRBJ2-7; D not certain. Between the trimmed V and J ends, which lost 6 bases and 0 bases, there was a span of 21 bases. Germline loops: CDR1 MDHEN, CDR2 SYDVKM. This CDR3 spans 17 amino acids. Here the CDR3 DNA reads TGTGCCAGCAGCTCCTCCACCCGACCCAGGATCTCCTACGAGCAGTACTTC. It yields the protein CASSSSTRPRISYEQYF.

The V and J genes are TRBV5-4 and TRBJ1-2; D gene ambiguous. V was clipped by 0 bases and J by 0 bases, with 9 bases between them. The CDR3 sequence is 15 residues long. Germline V CDR1 and CDR2: SGHNT, YYREEE (reference sequence). For the CDR3, the DNA is TGTGCCAGCAGCTTGGCCGGGGTCACTAACTATGGCTACACCTTC. The encoded protein is CASSLAGVTNYGYTF.

The chain is built from TRBV7-9 and TRBJ1-2, with D possibly TRBD1 on 5 matching bases. Germline V gene sequence: CDR1 SEHNR, CDR2 FQNEAQ (reference sequence). This CDR3 comprises 18 residues. V was trimmed by 3 bases and J by 6 bases, leaving 26 bases between them. CDR3 in amino acids: CASSLSWGTGEDSDGYTF. The CDR3 DNA reads as TGTGCCAGCAGCTTGAGTTGGGGGACGGGAGAAGACTCGGATGGCTACACCTTC.

This chain links TRBV28 with TRBJ2-7; no definite D call. This CDR3 is built from 14 residues. V was trimmed by 7 bases and J by 3 bases, leaving 16 bases between them. The germline gives CDR1 MDHEN, CDR2 SYDVKM. This CDR3 reads CASKTPIGSYEQYF. CDR3 nucleotide sequence: TGTGCCAGCAAAACCCCCATCGGCAGCTACGAGCAGTACTTC.

The chain combines TRBV4-2 with TRBJ2-7; tentatively, D is TRBD2 (6 bases). V lost 3 bases to trimming and J lost 6 bases, with 24 bases between them. The CDR3 runs to 17 residues. CDR1 and CDR2 (germline): LGHNA, YNFKEQ. The CDR3 here is CASSQPQGGTAGIEQYF. The DNA for the CDR3 is TGTGCCAGCAGCCAGCCCCAAGGCGGGACGGCGGGAATCGAGCAGTACTTC.

The chain employs TRBV4-1 and TRBJ1-1; the D gene is possibly TRBD1 (6 bases). The CDR3 runs to 15 residues. Between the trimmed V and J ends, which lost 1 base and 7 bases, there was a span of 16 bases. Per germline, CDR1 MGHRA and CDR2 YSYEKL. The CDR3 DNA reads as TGCGCCAGCAGCCAAGCGCCTGTGGACAGAGGTGAAGCTTTCTTT. This sequence encodes CASSQAPVDRGEAFF.

The gene calls are TRBV7-9 and TRBJ2-5; 7 bases agree with TRBD1. This CDR3 has 14 residues. Germline CDR1 reads SEHNR; CDR2 reads FQNEAQ (reference sequence). V shed 4 bases, J shed 9 bases, and the junction held 11 bases outside the gene matches. The CDR3: CASSSRTTGEAQYF. The CDR3 DNA reads as TGTGCCAGCAGCTCGAGGACCACAGGGGAAGCCCAGTACTTC.

The rearrangement uses TRBV28 and TRBJ1-2, with 8 bases matching TRBD1. Germline V CDR1 and CDR2: MDHEN, SYDVKM. The junction had 4 bases not matched to a gene; V was cut back by 0 bases and J by 7 bases. The CDR3 is 14 amino acids. In DNA form, the CDR3 reads TGTGCCAGCAGTTTATGGGACAGGGCTTCTGGCTACACCTTC. This sequence encodes CASSLWDRASGYTF.

The genes are TRBV7-2 and TRBJ1-4; no firm D call. V was cut by 1 base and J by 7 bases, with 13 bases left in between. The germline V gene encodes CDR1 SGHTA and CDR2 FQGNSA. The CDR3 runs to 15 residues. CDR3 bases: TGTGCCAGCAGCTTAGTAACAGCGCGCGTTGAAAAACTGTTTTTT. Translating it yields CASSLVTARVEKLFF. Looking up the rest from reference TRBV7-2 and TRBJ1-4 gives the full variable domain: GAGVSQSPSNKVTEKGKDVELRCDPISGHTALYWYRQSLGQGLEFLIYFQGNSAPDKSGLPSDRFSAERTGGSVSTLTIQRTQQEDSAVYLCASSLVTARVEKLFFGSGTQLSVL.

CDR3 protein: CASRSTYEQYF. The DNA for the CDR3 is TGTGCCAGCAGGTCGACCTACGAGCAGTACTTC. The genes are TRBV28 and TRBJ2-5; no definite D call. With the DNA end fitting TRBJ2-7 better, the J assignment may be wrong. Per germline, CDR1 MDHEN and CDR2 SYDVKM. This CDR3 comprises 11 residues.

Details on this clone: The same CDR3 is also encoded by other DNA sequences in this sample. The chain employs TRBV5-1 and TRBJ2-3; tentatively, D is TRBD1 (7 bases). Trimming removed 4 bases at V and 2 bases at J, with 11 bases between. This CDR3 spans 14 amino acids. Germline values: CDR1 SGHRS, CDR2 YFSETQ. The CDR3 loop is CASSPRGDTDTQYF. CDR3 DNA sequence: TGCGCCAGCAGCCCCAGGGGGGACACAGATACGCAGTATTTT.

The chain is built from TRBV6-5 and TRBJ2-5; D is tentatively TRBD1 or TRBD2 (5 bases each). The germline V and J ends were trimmed by 6 bases and 5 bases, with 19 bases remaining between them. CDR1 and CDR2 (germline): MNHEY, SVGAGI. The CDR3 is 15 amino acids. DNA for the CDR3: TGTGCCAGCAGCCCTGTGGGGGTGGGTTGGGAGACCCAGTACTTC. Encoded protein: CASSPVGVGWETQYF.

This chain connects TRBV5-4 to TRBJ1-3; D is uncertain. V was cut by 8 bases and J by 0 bases, with 6 bases left in between. Germline loops: CDR1 SGHNT, CDR2 YYREEE (reference sequence). This CDR3 has 12 amino acids. The CDR3 DNA is TGTGCCAGGCATTCCTCTGGAAACACCATATATTTT. Encoded protein: CARHSSGNTIYF. Full variable domain (remainder filled in from reference TRBV5-4 and TRBJ1-3): ETGVTQSPTHLIKTRGQQVTLRCSSQSGHNTVSWYQQALGQGPQFIFQYYREEENGRGNFPPRFSGLQFPNYSSELNVNALELDDSALYLCARHSSGNTIYFGEGSWLTVV.

This chain links TRBV6-6 with TRBJ2-7; the D gene is possibly TRBD1 (6 bases). CDR1 and CDR2 from the germline V gene are MNHNY and SVGAGI (reference sequence). This CDR3 has 15 amino acids. V lost 5 bases, J lost 0 bases, and 14 bases lay in between. In DNA, the CDR3 is TGTGCCAGCAGTCCCCAGGGGTTGTCCTCCTACGAGCAGTACTTC. As protein: CASSPQGLSSYEQYF.

V usage is TRBV5-8 and J usage is TRBJ2-7; D might be TRBD1 or TRBD2, each matching 5 bases. Germline lookup yields CDR1 SGHTS and CDR2 YDEGEE. Trimming took off 6 bases at V and 2 bases at J, with 15 bases between the two ends. CDR3 length: 14 residues. CDR3 coding DNA: TGTGCCAGCACCAAGGGACCTATCCCCTACGAGCAGTACTTC. Its translation: CASTKGPIPYEQYF.

This clone has just one count. V is TRBV7-9 and J is TRBJ1-3; possible D gene TRBD1, 5 bases. V gave up 3 bases and J gave up 9 bases, with 9 bases separating them. The CDR3 runs 12 residues. Germline V gene data show CDR1 as SEHNR and CDR2 as FQNEAQ (reference sequence). The CDR3 nucleotides are TGTGCCAGCAGCTTTAGGGGAGGCACCATATATTTT. Translation: CASSFRGGTIYF.

The rearrangement uses TRBV10-3 and TRBJ1-2; D gene uncertain. The CDR3 is made up of 15 amino acids. Trimming pared 3 bases from V and 0 bases from J, leaving 11 bases between. Looked up from germline, CDR1 is ENHRY and CDR2 is SYGVKD. CDR3 loop: CAISDAGRSNYGYTF. For the CDR3, the DNA is TGTGCCATCAGTGACGCAGGACGATCTAACTATGGCTACACCTTC.

V and J are TRBV2 and TRBJ2-7; 11 nucleotides agree with TRBD1. Germline CDR1 is SNHLY and CDR2 is FYNNEI. With V trimmed by 6 bases and J by 6 bases, 7 bases remained unmatched. The CDR3 covers 14 residues. CDR3 nucleotides: TGTGCCAGCAGGGGGACAGGGGGGTCGGGCGAGCAGTACTTC. Amino acids: CASRGTGGSGEQYF.

As concerns this clone: An end of the junction does not agree with germline; a read error may underlie this. The chain is built from TRBV19 and TRBJ1-5; D not resolved. Germline V gene sequence: CDR1 LNHDA, CDR2 SQIVND (reference sequence). The CDR3 has 12 residues. The CDR3 DNA reads TGTGCCAGTAGTATAGGCAAGCAGCCCCAGCATTTT. It encodes CASSIGKQPQHF.

This chain connects TRBV5-1 to TRBJ2-5, with D hard to call. The germline gives CDR1 SGHRS, CDR2 YFSETQ. Trimming left V 2 bases short and J 4 bases short, with 12 bases between. This CDR3 is 14 amino acids long. CDR3 sequence reads: CASSLDPGPETQYF. The CDR3 nucleotides are TGCGCCAGCAGCTTAGACCCTGGTCCAGAGACCCAGTACTTC.

The genes are TRBV6-5 and TRBJ2-1; 7 bases line up with TRBD1. The germline gives CDR1 MNHEY, CDR2 SVGAGI. Trimming took 6 bases from V and 5 from J; bases not matched to a gene: 10. The CDR3 extends over 15 amino acids. CDR3 region: CASRRDPQGNNEQFF. Written as DNA, the CDR3 is TGTGCCAGCAGAAGGGACCCACAGGGGAACAATGAGCAGTTCTTC.

This clone was observed a few times. The rearrangement uses TRBV18 and TRBJ1-4, with 7 bases identical to TRBD1. CDR1 is KGHSH, CDR2 LQKENI, per germline. The CDR3 loop spans 13 amino acids. V was pared by 4 bases and J by 8 bases, with 4 bases of the junction left unmatched. The CDR3 loop reads CASSRDSGEKLFF. CDR3 coding DNA: TGTGCCAGCTCACGGGACAGTGGGGAAAAACTGTTTTTT.

The chain uses TRBV28 and TRBJ1-1, with D perhaps matching TRBD1 (5 bases). The germline CDR1 and CDR2 sequences are MDHEN and SYDVKM. V lost 5 bases and J 0 bases, leaving 13 bases between the germline ends. The CDR3 length is 15 residues. CDR3: CASSPGTDLNTEAFF. CDR3 DNA sequence: TGTGCCAGCAGTCCCGGGACGGATTTGAACACTGAAGCTTTCTTT.

Of note for this clone: The identical CDR3 is also encoded by other nucleotide sequences in the sample. The CDR3 DNA reads TGCGCCAGCAGCTTACTGATGAACACTGAAGCTTTCTTT. This encodes CASSLLMNTEAFF. The rearrangement links TRBV5-1 to TRBJ1-1; D is uncertain. V lost 2 bases, J lost 0 bases, and 5 bases lay in between. CDR3 size: 13 residues. In germline, CDR1 is SGHRS, CDR2 YFSETQ.